The sequence of this TCR beta chain was determined in a study of cytomegalovirus exposure and HLA in healthy donors. General study findings and limits: Immune exposure information comprised only CMV serostatus. The listing of 150 to 200 TCR beta chains classed them as cytomegalovirus-associated.

Concerning this clone: What it binds is not known.

PCR was performed using 60 Vbeta and 13 Jbeta primers. Assay used: immunoSEQ multiplex PCR; TCRdb lists only in-frame clones, some missing. This sample contains roughly 46,000 clones. V dropped 8 bases and J dropped 0 bases, with 10 bases sitting between them. The CDR3 sequence is 13 residues long. Germline values: CDR1 SSHAT, CDR2 FNYEAQ (reference sequence). The sequence came from a woman between 35 and 50 years old in good health and CMV-seronegative. The chain links TRBV7-7 to TRBJ2-5; tentatively, D is TRBD2 (6 bases). Input material: PBMCs. The CDR3 nucleotides read TGTGCCAGCGCCGGGGGACACCAAGAGACCCAGTACTTC. This sequence encodes CASAGGHQETQYF.